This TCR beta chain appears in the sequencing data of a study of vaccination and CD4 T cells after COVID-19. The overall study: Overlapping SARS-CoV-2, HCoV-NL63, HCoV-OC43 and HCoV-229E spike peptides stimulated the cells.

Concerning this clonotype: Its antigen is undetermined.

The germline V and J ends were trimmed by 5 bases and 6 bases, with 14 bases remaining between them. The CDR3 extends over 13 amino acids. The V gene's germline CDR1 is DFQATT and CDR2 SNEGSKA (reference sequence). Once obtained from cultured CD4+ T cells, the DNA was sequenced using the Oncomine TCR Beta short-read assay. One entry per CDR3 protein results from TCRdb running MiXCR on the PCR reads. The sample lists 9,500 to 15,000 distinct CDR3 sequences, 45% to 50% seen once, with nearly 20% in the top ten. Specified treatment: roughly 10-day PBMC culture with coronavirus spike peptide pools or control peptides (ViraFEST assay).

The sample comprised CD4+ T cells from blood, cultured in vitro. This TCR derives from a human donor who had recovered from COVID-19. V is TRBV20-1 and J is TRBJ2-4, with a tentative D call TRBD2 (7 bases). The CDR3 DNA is TGCAGTGCTGAAGGAGGGGGGGGAAACATTCAGTACTTC. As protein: CSAEGGGGNIQYF.